This passage covers 14 T cell receptor beta chains from one sample sequenced in a study of T cell responses to AZD1222 COVID-19 vaccine. Assay used: immunoSEQ multiplex PCR; TCRdb lists only in-frame clones, some missing. Seen here are approximately 100,000 clones, around 90% observed once, and the top ten hold 4.5% to 6.5%. This sample comprised peripheral blood, obtained on day 0 of AZD1222 vaccination. Source of these receptors: an adult in good health.

This clone was counted only a few times. The chain combines TRBV11-1 with TRBJ2-3; 8 positions match TRBD1. The CDR3 is made up of 15 amino acids. The germline gives CDR1 SGHAT, CDR2 FQDESV (reference sequence). V lost 4 bases to trimming and J lost 3 bases; unmatched junction nucleotides: 6. The chain's CDR3 is CASSYRQGITDTQYF. DNA for the CDR3: TGTGCCAGCAGCTACAGACAGGGGATAACAGATACGCAGTATTTT.

The V gene is TRBV7-8, the J gene TRBJ1-2; 7 positions match TRBD1. CDR1 and CDR2 from the germline V gene are SGHVS and FQNEAQ. The CDR3 loop spans 15 amino acids. V lost 6 bases to trimming and J lost 5 bases; unmatched junction nucleotides: 12. DNA of the CDR3: TGTGCCAGCAGTCGGACCGGGACAGCTCCGTATGGCTACACCTTC. It specifies CASSRTGTAPYGYTF.

This chain uses TRBV15 with TRBJ2-4, with D unresolved. This CDR3 contains 11 residues. Germline loops: CDR1 LNHNV, CDR2 YYDKDF (reference sequence). V shed 5 bases and J shed 7 bases, with 6 bases lying between them. The CDR3 DNA reads TGTGCCACCAGCGCCGGGAACATTCAGTACTTC. Protein product: CATSAGNIQYF.

This clone was seen only a few times. This rearrangement joins TRBV5-1 to TRBJ2-7, with D possibly being TRBD2 (6 bases). The CDR3 runs to 15 residues. Trimming took 4 bases from V and 0 from J, leaving 14 bases between them. In germline, CDR1 is SGHRS, CDR2 YFSETQ. Here the CDR3 DNA reads TGCGCCAGCAGCGCACGGGAAGCGGGCTCCTACGAGCAGTACTTC. Its translation: CASSAREAGSYEQYF.

This clone was found a few times. The V gene is TRBV11-2, the J gene TRBJ2-2; D gene ambiguous. Germline V gene data show CDR1 as SGHAT and CDR2 as FQNNGV. This CDR3 contains 14 residues. V dropped 1 base and J dropped 5 bases, with 8 bases sitting between them. For the CDR3, the DNA is TGTGCCAGCAGCTTAGTCCCCGGGACCGGGGAGCTGTTTTTT. This translates into CASSLVPGTGELFF.

The CDR3 is CASSEQRNTEAFF. DNA for the CDR3: TGTGCCAGCAGTGAGCAGCGGAACACTGAAGCTTTCTTT. The chain couples TRBV6-4 to TRBJ1-1, with D hard to call. The CDR3 extends over 13 amino acids. The germline CDR1 and CDR2 sequences are MRHNA and SNTAGT. The germline V and J ends were trimmed by 3 bases and 1 base, with 6 bases remaining between them.

J is TRBJ1-2 and V is TRBV7-9; D is perhaps TRBD1 (6 bases). Germline V lookup: CDR1 SEHNR, CDR2 FQNEAQ (reference sequence). Between the trimmed V and J ends, which lost 1 base and 4 bases, there was a span of 10 bases. The CDR3 extends over 14 amino acids. CDR3 residues: CASSLGDTSYGYTF. CDR3 nucleotide sequence: TGTGCCAGCAGCTTAGGGGACACATCCTATGGCTACACCTTC. Full variable domain (remainder filled in from reference TRBV7-9 and TRBJ1-2): DTGVSQNPRHKITKRGQNVTFRCDPISEHNRLYWYRQTLGQGPEFLTYFQNEAQLEKSRLLSDRFSAERPKGSFSTLEIQRTEQGDSAMYLCASSLGDTSYGYTFGSGTRLTVV.

This chain links TRBV6-5 with TRBJ1-2; D perhaps matches TRBD1 (6 bases). The ends were cut back, 6 bases at V and 2 bases at J, with 13 bases in the middle. The CDR3 spans 14 residues. Looked up from germline, CDR1 is MNHEY and CDR2 is SVGAGI. The CDR3 nucleotides are TGTGCCAGCAGACGACAGGAGGGAAACTATGGCTACACCTTC. Its protein product is CASRRQEGNYGYTF.

The chain has TRBV5-6 and TRBJ1-4; D ambiguous. This CDR3 region has 14 residues. Germline values: CDR1 SGHDT, CDR2 YYEEEE. V was cut by 0 bases and J by 8 bases, with 11 bases left in between. In DNA form, the CDR3 reads TGTGCCAGCAGCTTGGCGCGGATTCCAGAAAAACTGTTTTTT. Translation gives CASSLARIPEKLFF.

The chain links TRBV9 to TRBJ2-2; the D call may be TRBD1 or TRBD2 (5 bases each). Per germline, CDR1 SGDLS and CDR2 YYNGEE. The CDR3 extends over 18 amino acids. Trimming took off 3 bases at V and 3 bases at J, with 21 bases between the two ends. For the CDR3, the DNA is TGTGCCAGCAGCGCCTCCGGGACCGACAAACAGGACACCGGGGAGCTGTTTTTT. Its translation: CASSASGTDKQDTGELFF. Full variable domain (rest looked up from reference TRBV9 and TRBJ2-2): DSGVTQTPKHLITATGQRVTLRCSPRSGDLSVYWYQQSLDQGLQFLIQYYNGEERAKGNILERFSAQQFPDLHSELNLSSLELGDSALYFCASSASGTDKQDTGELFFGEGSRLTVL.

This chain uses TRBV5-4 with TRBJ2-1; 8 bases map to TRBD1. V lost 0 bases to trimming and J lost 1 base; unmatched junction nucleotides: 0. This CDR3 is built from 15 residues. The V gene's germline CDR1 is SGHNT and CDR2 YYREEE (reference sequence). The CDR3: CASSLDRGSYNEQFF. CDR3 sequence (DNA): TGTGCCAGCAGCTTGGACAGGGGGTCCTACAATGAGCAGTTCTTC.

This chain joins TRBV27 and TRBJ2-5; TRBD1 agrees at 7 bases. After removal of 2 bases from V and 5 bases from J, the junction contained 8 bases not matched to a gene. Germline CDR1 and CDR2: MNHEY and SMNVEV (reference sequence). This CDR3 comprises 15 residues. The CDR3 loop reads CASSLNPTGKETQYF. CDR3 coding DNA: TGTGCCAGCAGTTTAAACCCGACAGGGAAGGAGACCCAGTACTTC.

This clone was observed once. The genes are TRBV27 and TRBJ2-1; TRBD1 is a possible D gene (6 bases). CDR1 and CDR2 (germline): MNHEY, SMNVEV (reference sequence). The V end was cut by 9 bases, the J end by 7 bases, with 13 bases between. The CDR3 runs 12 residues. CDR3: CARQGERNEQFF. In DNA form, the CDR3 reads TGTGCCAGACAGGGCGAGAGGAATGAGCAGTTCTTC.

The V call is TRBV1, the J call TRBJ2-7; whether TRBD2, the table's D call, matches the DNA was not checked. TRBV1 is assigned pseudogene status. The CDR3 covers 15 residues. The CDR3 DNA follows: TGCACCAGCAGCCAAGAACCGGAGTTTGGCTACGAGCAGTACTTC. Residues: CTSSQEPEFGYEQYF.